The 27 T cell receptor beta chains below were found in one sample sequenced in a study of blood T cell repertoires in COVID-19. TCRdb keeps only in-frame clones here, not all; method: immunoSEQ multiplex PCR. The table lists about 300,000 clones, 90% of them singletons. Material for sequencing was peripheral blood. These receptor sequences come from a woman in her twenties or thirties with COVID-19, enrolled during active disease.

The chain combines TRBV28 with TRBJ1-5, with D possibly matching TRBD1 (6 bases). Looked up from germline, CDR1 is MDHEN and CDR2 is SYDVKM. There are 14 residues in the CDR3. Deletions cut 5 bases from V and 5 bases from J, with 13 bases between. The CDR3 region is CASSPPDRYQPQHF. CDR3 in DNA: TGTGCCAGCAGTCCACCGGACAGATATCAGCCCCAGCATTTT.

This clone was picked up a small number of times. The CDR3 DNA sequence: TGTGCCAGCAGTGAGACTCTTAGCTCCTACGAGCAGTACTTC. Translation gives CASSETLSSYEQYF. This sequence joins TRBV2 and TRBJ2-7; no reliable D call. CDR1 is SNHLY and CDR2 is FYNNEI in the germline V gene. Trimming took 3 bases from V and 0 from J, leaving 9 bases between them. This CDR3 has 14 residues.

This clone appeared once. The J gene is TRBJ2-7, the V gene TRBV5-5; the match to TRBD2 covers 8 bases. Germline V CDR1 and CDR2: SGHKS, YYEKEE (reference sequence). The junction had 8 bases not matched to a gene; V was cut back by 3 bases and J by 3 bases. This CDR3 spans 15 amino acids. This chain's CDR3 is CASSSEEAGVYEQYF. DNA for the CDR3: TGTGCCAGCAGCTCCGAGGAAGCGGGAGTCTACGAGCAGTACTTC.

This chain joins TRBV10-1 and TRBJ2-1, with D uncertain. The length of the CDR3 is 15 residues. The V end was cut by 2 bases, the J end by 0 bases, with 8 bases between. Germline V gene sequence: CDR1 WNHNN, CDR2 SYGVQD (reference sequence). Here the CDR3 DNA reads TGCGCCAGCAGTGAGGATTTCAGCTCCTACAATGAGCAGTTCTTC. This translates into CASSEDFSSYNEQFF.

This clone was counted a single time. The chain is built from TRBV30 and TRBJ2-1, with D possibly TRBD2 on 6 matching bases. The germline V gene encodes CDR1 GTSNPN and CDR2 SVGIG (reference sequence). CDR3 length: 13 residues. Between the trimmed V and J ends, which lost 4 bases and 3 bases, there was a span of 10 bases. CDR3 amino acids: CAWTAGLYNEQFF. CDR3 DNA sequence: TGTGCCTGGACCGCGGGACTCTACAATGAGCAGTTCTTC.

Note on this clone: In the same sample, other DNA sequences code for this CDR3. The chain has TRBV28 and TRBJ2-7; weak D call: TRBD2 (6 bases). Germline CDR1 MDHEN, CDR2 SYDVKM. The CDR3 has 13 residues. The germline V and J ends were trimmed by 2 bases and 1 base, with 6 bases remaining between them. The CDR3 DNA is TGTGCCAGCAGTTTAGGAGGGTCCTACGAGCAGTACTTC. It specifies CASSLGGSYEQYF. The complete variable domain, with remaining parts taken from reference TRBV28 and TRBJ2-7, reads DVKVTQSSRYLVKRTGEKVFLECVQDMDHENMFWYRQDPGLGLRLIYFSYDVKMKEKGDIPEGYSVSREKKERFSLILESASTNQTSMYLCASSLGGSYEQYFGPGTRLTVT.

This sequence joins TRBV5-1 and TRBJ2-3, with 8 bases fitting TRBD2. Per germline, CDR1 SGHRS and CDR2 YFSETQ. The CDR3 has 18 residues. V gave up 1 base and J gave up 5 bases; unmatched junction bases: 15. In nucleotides, the CDR3 is TGCGCCAGCAGCTTGCCTCGACAGAGCGGGAGTTTGATAGATACGCAGTATTTT. It specifies CASSLPRQSGSLIDTQYF.

A single count supports this clone. V usage is TRBV5-8 and J usage is TRBJ2-7; D gene unclear. Germline V gives CDR1 SGHTS, CDR2 YDEGEE. V lost 4 bases and J 0 bases, leaving 14 bases between the germline ends. CDR3 length: 15 amino acids. CDR3 sequence: CASSGRSAISYEQYF. In DNA form, the CDR3 reads TGTGCCAGCAGCGGCCGGAGCGCGATCTCCTACGAGCAGTACTTC.

The chain joins TRBV29-1 to TRBJ1-2; 9 bases match TRBD1. V was clipped by 7 bases and J by 4 bases; unmatched bases: 7. Germline V lookup: CDR1 SQVTM, CDR2 ANQGSEA. This CDR3 contains 13 residues. The CDR3 region is CSAEGQGGYGYTF. The CDR3 DNA sequence: TGCAGCGCCGAGGGACAGGGAGGCTATGGCTACACCTTC.

V is TRBV27 and J is TRBJ1-2, with D possibly matching TRBD1 (6 bases). The CDR3 contains 14 residues. The V gene's germline CDR1 is MNHEY and CDR2 SMNVEV (reference sequence). With 6 bases removed from V and 0 bases from J, the gap between germline ends came to 11 bases. The CDR3 here is CASRRTEANYGYTF. As DNA, the CDR3 is TGTGCCAGCAGGAGGACAGAAGCTAACTATGGCTACACCTTC.

The chain employs TRBV28 and TRBJ2-1; possible D gene TRBD2, 6 bases. V was clipped by 5 bases and J by 5 bases, with 10 bases between them. CDR3 length: 13 residues. Germline V gene sequence: CDR1 MDHEN, CDR2 SYDVKM. CDR3 DNA: TGTGCCAGCAGTCCTCGGGGGAACAATGAGCAGTTCTTC. It is translated as CASSPRGNNEQFF.

The chain recombines TRBV15 with TRBJ1-2, with D perhaps matching TRBD1 (5 bases). V was cut by 5 bases and J by 7 bases, with 20 bases left in between. This CDR3 comprises 15 residues. The germline V gene has CDR1 LNHNV and CDR2 YYDKDF (reference sequence). Written as DNA, the CDR3 is TGTGCCACCAGCGGTTCCAGGACCGGTAGGGGTGGCTACACCTTC. Its protein is CATSGSRTGRGGYTF.

The chain carries TRBV29-1 and TRBJ2-3, with a tentative D call TRBD2 (5 bases). The CDR3 is made up of 15 amino acids. CDR1 and CDR2 (germline): SQVTM, ANQGSEA. The V end lost 8 bases, the J end lost 0 bases, and 18 bases lay between the germline ends. CDR3 residues: CSSARSGQSTDTQYF. DNA for the CDR3: TGCAGCTCTGCTAGGAGCGGTCAAAGCACAGATACGCAGTATTTT.

The chain uses TRBV5-5 and TRBJ2-7; the D gene is possibly TRBD2 (7 bases). Between the trimmed V and J ends, which lost 4 bases and 2 bases, there was a span of 10 bases. The CDR3 is 13 residues long. CDR1 and CDR2 from the germline V gene are SGHKS and YYEKEE (reference sequence). The CDR3 sequence: CASSLGGPYEQYF. In DNA form, the CDR3 reads TGTGCCAGCAGCCTGGGGGGGCCCTACGAGCAGTACTTC.

This sequence joins TRBV6-2 or TRBV6-3 and TRBJ2-7, with TRBD1 matching 7 bases. The CDR3 is made up of 15 amino acids. Germline V CDR1 and CDR2: MNHEY, SVGEGT. With V trimmed by 2 bases and J by 2 bases, 6 bases remained unmatched. In nucleotides, the CDR3 is TGTGCCAGCAGTTACCTCCGGGACAGTCCCTACGAGCAGTACTTC. It specifies CASSYLRDSPYEQYF.

The rearrangement links TRBV7-8 to TRBJ2-1, with 12 bases fitting TRBD2. The germline gives CDR1 SGHVS, CDR2 FQNEAQ. The CDR3 extends over 12 amino acids. V lost 5 bases to trimming and J lost 14 bases; unmatched junction nucleotides: 4. In DNA, the CDR3 is TGTGCCAGCAGCCGGACTAGCGGGATAAAGTTCTTC. It encodes CASSRTSGIKFF.

The CDR3 region has the DNA TGTGCCAGTAGTATACACAGGGCTGCTGGTACCGGGGAGCTGTTTTTT. Translation gives CASSIHRAAGTGELFF. The chain links TRBV19 to TRBJ2-2; possible D gene TRBD1, 6 bases. Trimming cost V 2 bases and J 5 bases, with 15 bases left between them. Germline CDR1 reads LNHDA; CDR2 reads SQIVND (reference sequence). The CDR3 extends over 16 amino acids.

On this clone itself: This specimen includes other DNA sequences encoding the same CDR3. The J gene is TRBJ1-4, the V gene TRBV5-1; 10 bases align to TRBD1. Germline CDR1 reads SGHRS; CDR2 reads YFSETQ. The CDR3 is made up of 14 amino acids. The V gene end was trimmed by 4 bases and the J gene end by 7 bases; junction bases not matched to a gene: 4. CDR3 region: CASSPGQGSEKLFF. In DNA form, the CDR3 reads TGCGCCAGCAGCCCGGGACAGGGGAGTGAAAAACTGTTTTTT.

The J gene is TRBJ1-4, the V gene TRBV5-1; tentatively, D is TRBD1 (6 bases). Trimming stripped 4 bases from V and 8 bases from J, with 15 bases between. CDR3 size: 14 residues. Germline CDR1 reads SGHRS; CDR2 reads YFSETQ. The CDR3: CASSDGRQDEKLFF. The CDR3 DNA reads as TGCGCCAGCAGCGACGGAAGACAGGACGAAAAACTGTTTTTT.

V is TRBV18 and J is TRBJ1-3; D is perhaps TRBD1 (5 bases). V lost 2 bases and J lost 0, with 11 bases in between. Germline V gene lookup returns CDR1 KGHSH and CDR2 LQKENI. The CDR3 is 16 residues long. The DNA for the CDR3 is TGTGCCAGCTCACCAGGGGCCTCCTACTCTGGAAACACCATATATTTT. It yields the protein CASSPGASYSGNTIYF.

The chain couples TRBV30 to TRBJ1-5; TRBD1 might be the D (6 bases). This CDR3 contains 13 residues. Deletions cut 2 bases from V and 4 bases from J, with 9 bases between. Germline CDR1 GTSNPN, CDR2 SVGIG (reference sequence). The CDR3 here is CAWSIQGNQPQHF. The DNA of the CDR3 is TGTGCCTGGAGTATTCAGGGGAATCAGCCCCAGCATTTT.

The V and J genes are TRBV28 and TRBJ2-5; 13 nucleotides line up with TRBD2. V shed 6 bases, J shed 2 bases, and the junction held 12 bases outside the gene matches. This CDR3 region has 18 residues. The germline V gene encodes CDR1 MDHEN and CDR2 SYDVKM. The chain's CDR3 is CASSLTSGRALRQETQYF. The DNA for the CDR3 is TGTGCCAGCAGCCTCACTAGCGGGAGGGCCTTGCGACAAGAGACCCAGTACTTC.

CDR3 DNA sequence: TGTGCCAGCAGTTACTCGAGACTTCCCGAAAAACTGTTTTTT. This gives the protein CASSYSRLPEKLFF. The chain links TRBV6-5 to TRBJ1-4; no firm D call. CDR3 length: 14 amino acids. Germline V gene data show CDR1 as MNHEY and CDR2 as SVGAGI. With 0 bases removed from V and 8 bases from J, the gap between germline ends came to 10 bases.

This chain connects TRBV30 to TRBJ1-5; weak D call: TRBD1 (5 bases). Germline V lookup: CDR1 GTSNPN, CDR2 SVGIG (reference sequence). Trimming left V 0 bases short and J 3 bases short, with 12 bases between. The CDR3 has 15 residues. CDR3 sequence (DNA): TGTGCCTGGAGTGTATGGGGAGGGACCAATCAGCCCCAGCATTTT. This encodes CAWSVWGGTNQPQHF.

J is TRBJ1-3 and V is TRBV10-3; 8 bases are shared with TRBD1. CDR1 and CDR2 from the germline V gene are ENHRY and SYGVKD. Losses at the gene ends were 2 bases for V and 4 bases for J; bases not matched to a gene: 4. This CDR3 comprises 15 residues. The CDR3 loop reads CAISEPTGEGNTIYF. The CDR3 DNA reads as TGTGCCATCAGTGAGCCGACAGGGGAAGGAAACACCATATATTTT.

Only a few counts were recorded for this clone. The chain combines TRBV3-1 (or the pseudogene TRBV3-2) with TRBJ1-5; 7 nucleotides align to TRBD1. Germline V lookup: CDR1 LGHDT, CDR2 YNNKEL (reference sequence). The CDR3 consists of 14 residues. Trimming took 5 bases from V and 5 from J; bases not matched to a gene: 6. The CDR3 protein is CASSFGQVYQPQHF. CDR3 nucleotide sequence: TGTGCCAGCAGCTTCGGACAGGTGTATCAGCCCCAGCATTTT.

V and J are TRBV6-1 and TRBJ1-1; tentatively, D is TRBD1 (6 bases). The V gene's germline CDR1 is MNHNS and CDR2 SASEGT. V dropped 10 bases and J dropped 7 bases, with 19 bases sitting between them. This CDR3 has 13 residues. This CDR3 is CATTVTGTSEAFF. The CDR3 DNA reads TGTGCCACCACCGTTACAGGGACTAGTGAAGCTTTCTTT.